The rows below give T cell receptor beta chains drawn from one sample of a study of regulatory T cells in long-lasting Graves disease. A single record per CDR3 protein comes from TCRdb applying MiXCR to the multiplex PCR reads. The sample lists about 320,000 distinct CDR3 sequences, 18% occurring once. The sample consisted of peripheral blood mononuclear cells (PBMCs), taken at new diagnosis, from a patient treated with antithyroid drugs. These TCRs come from a female donor with Graves disease. Each CDR3 is given with its conserved first and last residue. The order of the fields is clone size, J gene, V gene, D gene, CDR3 DNA, CDR3 protein. The D gene is left open where the match is weak. Clone size appears in some rows only: once, few, many, or a class for an expanded clone.

abundance: .
j_gene: TRBJ2-5
v_gene: TRBV28
d_gene: .
CDR3nt: TGTGCCAGCAGTTTAGTTAGCTCAGGAATAAGGGAGACCCAGTACTTC
CDR3aa: CASSLVSSGIRETQYF

abundance: .
j_gene: TRBJ1-4
v_gene: TRBV7-9
d_gene: TRBD1
CDR3nt: TGTGCCAGCAGCCCGGACAGGGCCTTTGAAAAACTGTTTTTT
CDR3aa: CASSPDRAFEKLFF

abundance: many
j_gene: TRBJ1-2
v_gene: TRBV9
d_gene: .
CDR3nt: TGTGCCAGCAGCGGAGCCGTCGTTGGGACAAGAAAGGGCTACACCTTC
CDR3aa: CASSGAVVGTRKGYTF

abundance: many
j_gene: TRBJ1-2
v_gene: TRBV28
d_gene: .
CDR3nt: TGTGCCAGCAGCTATGGGCCTCATGGCTACACCTTC
CDR3aa: CASSYGPHGYTF

abundance: many
j_gene: TRBJ1-3
v_gene: TRBV7-3
d_gene: TRBD1
CDR3nt: TGTGCCAGCAGCACTACCGGGACAGGGACTGGAAACACCATATATTTT
CDR3aa: CASSTTGTGTGNTIYF

abundance: many
j_gene: TRBJ2-7
v_gene: TRBV27
d_gene: TRBD2
CDR3nt: TGTGCCAGCAAATCGGGACTAGCGGGAGTCAACGAGCAGTACTTC
CDR3aa: CASKSGLAGVNEQYF

abundance: .
j_gene: TRBJ2-3
v_gene: TRBV12-3/TRBV12-4
d_gene: TRBD2
CDR3nt: TGTGCCAGCAGTCGACTAGCGGAAGGTACGCAGTATTTT
CDR3aa: CASSRLAEGTQYF

abundance: many
j_gene: TRBJ2-3
v_gene: TRBV24-1
d_gene: .
CDR3nt: TGTGCCACCAGTGTAGGGTACACAGATACGCAGTATTTT
CDR3aa: CATSVGYTDTQYF

abundance: .
j_gene: TRBJ1-2
v_gene: TRBV12-3/TRBV12-4
d_gene: .
CDR3nt: TGTGCCAGCAGTTCACAGGGATTTTATGGCTACACCTTC
CDR3aa: CASSSQGFYGYTF

abundance: many
j_gene: TRBJ2-2
v_gene: TRBV5-1
d_gene: TRBD1
CDR3nt: TGCGCCAGCAGCACGCAACAGGGGGCGCGCGACACCGGGGAGCTGTTTTTT
CDR3aa: CASSTQQGARDTGELFF

abundance: many
j_gene: TRBJ2-1
v_gene: TRBV6-5
d_gene: TRBD2
CDR3nt: TGTGCCAGCAGTTACCAGGGTAGGCTAGCGGGGACCTACAATGAGCAGTTCTTC
CDR3aa: CASSYQGRLAGTYNEQFF

abundance: few
j_gene: TRBJ1-1
v_gene: TRBV30
d_gene: .
CDR3nt: TGTGCCTGGAGCCCCACAGGATCCTCCCCCTTTGAAGCTTTCTTT
CDR3aa: CAWSPTGSSPFEAFF

abundance: many
j_gene: TRBJ2-7
v_gene: TRBV30
d_gene: .
CDR3nt: TGTGCCTGGATACCGGGAGTCGACGAGCAGTACTTC
CDR3aa: CAWIPGVDEQYF

abundance: .
j_gene: TRBJ2-7
v_gene: TRBV7-9
d_gene: TRBD2
CDR3nt: TGTGCCAGCAGCTTAACTAGCGGGAGGGTCGAGCAGTACTTC
CDR3aa: CASSLTSGRVEQYF

abundance: many
j_gene: TRBJ1-3
v_gene: TRBV10-3
d_gene: .
CDR3nt: TGTGCCATTAACGCAGGGACTGGAAACACCATATATTTT
CDR3aa: CAINAGTGNTIYF

abundance: .
j_gene: TRBJ2-4
v_gene: TRBV5-1
d_gene: .
CDR3nt: TGCGCCAGCAGCACCACCGGGCAGCTAGCCAAAAACATTCAGTACTTC
CDR3aa: CASSTTGQLAKNIQYF